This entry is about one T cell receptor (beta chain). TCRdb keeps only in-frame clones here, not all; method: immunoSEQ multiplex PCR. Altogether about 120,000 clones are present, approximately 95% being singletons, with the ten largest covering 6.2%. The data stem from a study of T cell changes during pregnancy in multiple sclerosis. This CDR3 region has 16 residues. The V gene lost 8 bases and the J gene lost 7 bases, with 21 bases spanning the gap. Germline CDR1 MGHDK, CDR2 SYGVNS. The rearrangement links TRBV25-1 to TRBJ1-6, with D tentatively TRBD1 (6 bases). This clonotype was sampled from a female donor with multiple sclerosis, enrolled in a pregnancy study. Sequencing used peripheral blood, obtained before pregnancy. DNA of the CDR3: TGTGCCAGCGCCCCGATTGGGGGAAGGGGGAATTCACCCCTCCACTTT. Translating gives CASAPIGGRGNSPLHF.